This entry lists 15 T cell receptor beta chains sequenced from one sample in a study of blood T cell repertoires in COVID-19. Generated by immunoSEQ multiplex PCR, the TCRdb table keeps only in-frame clones and is missing some. The data hold 140,000 or so clones, with 88% observed a single time. Sample: peripheral blood. These receptor sequences come from a human donor with COVID-19, enrolled during active disease. The donor label of this sample is uncertain.

The rearrangement joins TRBV2 to TRBJ1-5; perhaps TRBD1 as D (5 bases). The V gene lost 6 bases and the J gene lost 1 base, with 7 bases spanning the gap. Germline values: CDR1 SNHLY, CDR2 FYNNEI. The CDR3 is 13 residues long. The CDR3 DNA is TGTGCCAGCAGGACAGAAAGCAATCAGCCCCAGCATTTT. Translated, it gives CASRTESNQPQHF.

This chain links TRBV7-3 with TRBJ1-1; D is unclear. The CDR3 length is 13 residues. With 0 bases removed from V and 0 bases from J, the gap between germline ends came to 2 bases. Germline CDR1 and CDR2: SGHTA and FQGTGA. The CDR3 protein is CASSLTMNTEAFF. CDR3 DNA sequence: TGTGCCAGCAGCTTAACTATGAACACTGAAGCTTTCTTT.

This chain links TRBV4-1 with TRBJ1-3; D ambiguous. CDR3 length: 15 residues. Deletions cut 2 bases from V and 0 bases from J, with 8 bases between. Germline-derived CDR1 and CDR2 are MGHRA and YSYEKL. The DNA of the CDR3 is TGCGCCAGCAGCCAACGTATTCTCTCTGGAAACACCATATATTTT. Translated, it gives CASSQRILSGNTIYF.

This clone was seen just once. The genes are TRBV11-2 and TRBJ1-3; TRBD1 aligns across 7 bases. This CDR3 is 15 amino acids long. The ends lost 6 bases at V and 3 bases at J; junction bases unmatched: 8. Germline V gene sequence: CDR1 SGHAT, CDR2 FQNNGV. DNA of the CDR3: TGTGCCAGCAGGGACTCCGGGACAGATGGAAACACCATATATTTT. It encodes CASRDSGTDGNTIYF.

The chain carries TRBV4-2 and TRBJ2-7, with 14 bases matching TRBD2. The CDR3 has 16 residues. J lost 3 bases, V lost 4 bases, and 5 bases had no gene match. Germline V gives CDR1 LGHNA, CDR2 YNFKEQ. CDR3 amino acids: CASSLGLAGEGYEQYF. The CDR3, as DNA: TGTGCCAGCAGCCTGGGACTAGCGGGAGAAGGCTACGAGCAGTACTTC.

This clone has just a few counts. V usage is TRBV4-1 and J usage is TRBJ1-6; D is unclear. CDR1 and CDR2 (germline): MGHRA, YSYEKL. The CDR3 extends over 16 amino acids. Trimming took 3 bases from V and 7 from J, leaving 16 bases between them. In DNA form, the CDR3 reads TGCGCCAGCAGCCACCCGGCGGGAGGATTGAATTCACCCCTCCACTTT. Its protein is CASSHPAGGLNSPLHF.

The rearrangement uses TRBV12-3 or TRBV12-4 and TRBJ1-2; possible D gene TRBD1, 6 bases. The CDR3 runs 13 residues. V gave up 3 bases and J gave up 6 bases, with 11 bases separating them. This chain's CDR3 is CASSFRTADGYTF. Here the CDR3 DNA reads TGTGCCAGCAGTTTTAGGACAGCGGATGGCTACACCTTC.

The genes are TRBV29-1 and TRBJ2-7, with 7 nucleotides matching TRBD1. This CDR3 comprises 15 residues. Germline trimming cut 6 bases from V and 0 bases from J; bases unmatched to any gene: 11. Germline CDR1 and CDR2: SQVTM and ANQGSEA. The DNA of the CDR3 is TGCAGCGTCCAATACAGGGGAGAGAGCTCCTACGAGCAGTACTTC. It is translated as CSVQYRGESSYEQYF.

V gene TRBV24-1 combines with J gene TRBJ2-4; a possible D gene is TRBD2 (5 bases). Germline CDR1 and CDR2: KGHDR and SFDVKD. The ends were cut back, 3 bases at V and 15 bases at J, with 14 bases in the middle. The CDR3 is made up of 12 amino acids. CDR3 amino acids: CATSDPAGVRYF. CDR3 sequence (DNA): TGTGCCACCAGTGATCCCGCCGGGGTACGGTACTTC.

The rearrangement joins TRBV5-4 to TRBJ1-2; D not certain. This CDR3 has 13 amino acids. Per the germline V gene, CDR1 is SGHNT and CDR2 is YYREEE (reference sequence). Trimming stripped 7 bases from V and 4 bases from J, with 14 bases between. The CDR3 DNA sequence: TGTGCCAGCGGGCAGGACTTTTTCTATGGCTACACCTTC. Translating it yields CASGQDFFYGYTF. Looking up the rest from reference TRBV5-4 and TRBJ1-2 gives the full variable domain: ETGVTQSPTHLIKTRGQQVTLRCSSQSGHNTVSWYQQALGQGPQFIFQYYREEENGRGNFPPRFSGLQFPNYSSELNVNALELDDSALYLCASGQDFFYGYTFGSGTRLTVV.

J is TRBJ2-2 and V is TRBV10-3, with TRBD2 as a possible D gene (6 bases). The CDR3 length is 14 residues. With 6 bases removed from V and 8 bases from J, the gap between germline ends came to 16 bases. Germline assignment: CDR1 ENHRY and CDR2 SYGVKD. CDR3 nucleotides: TGTGCCATCAGACCCGCCGAGGGGAGGGGGGAGCTGTTTTTT. It codes for CAIRPAEGRGELFF.

This sequence joins TRBV15 and TRBJ1-4, with D perhaps TRBD1 (6 bases). CDR3 size: 14 residues. Germline-derived CDR1 and CDR2 are LNHNV and YYDKDF (reference sequence). V dropped 3 bases and J dropped 4 bases, with 9 bases sitting between them. CDR3 coding DNA: TGTGCCACCAGCAGGAGGACAGATAATGAAAAACTGTTTTTT. Translating gives CATSRRTDNEKLFF.

The chain carries TRBV7-6 and TRBJ2-7; tentative D call: TRBD1 (7 bases). Deletions cut 5 bases from V and 5 bases from J, with 19 bases between. Germline V gene sequence: CDR1 SGHVS, CDR2 FNYEAQ. The CDR3 runs 15 residues. The CDR3 DNA reads as TGTGCCAGCAGCCCCCCTGCAGGGGGGACCCACGAGCAGTACTTC. Protein product: CASSPPAGGTHEQYF.

This clone appeared once. This chain joins TRBV5-1 and TRBJ1-4, with D possibly matching TRBD1 (5 bases). Looked up from germline, CDR1 is SGHRS and CDR2 is YFSETQ. The CDR3 runs 14 residues. The V end was cut by 2 bases, the J end by 4 bases, with 9 bases between. This CDR3 reads CASSLEQDNEKLFF. The CDR3 DNA reads TGCGCCAGCAGCTTAGAACAGGATAATGAAAAACTGTTTTTT.

The rearrangement links TRBV18 to TRBJ1-2; D may be TRBD1 (5 bases). The germline V and J ends were trimmed by 1 base and 2 bases, with 17 bases remaining between them. This CDR3 has 17 amino acids. From germline, CDR1 is KGHSH and CDR2 LQKENI. CDR3 in DNA: TGTGCCAGCTCACCACTGGGCATGGGGCAAGAGAACTATGGCTACACCTTC. This encodes CASSPLGMGQENYGYTF.